A selection of T cell receptor beta chains follows, all from one sample in a study of lymphopenia after photon versus proton radiotherapy. Generated by immunoSEQ multiplex PCR, the TCRdb table keeps only in-frame clones and is missing some. The sample lists 50,000 to 75,000 clones, roughly 86% occurring once. The sample was peripheral blood, taken from a patient treated with photon-based radiotherapy. The receptors were sampled from a man aged 35 to 55 with gastric cancer. The CDR3 runs from the conserved cysteine through the conserved F or W.

v_gene: TRBV29-1
j_gene: TRBJ2-1
CDR3aa: CSADRDSNEQFF

v_gene: TRBV5-4
j_gene: TRBJ1-2
CDR3aa: CAGGGQGGLGYGYTF

v_gene: TRBV7-2
j_gene: TRBJ2-2
CDR3aa: CASSAPGGTGELFF

v_gene: TRBV7-2
j_gene: TRBJ1-2
CDR3aa: CASGQGELYGYTF

v_gene: TRBV2
j_gene: TRBJ2-2
CDR3aa: CASSAPDRGWAGYANTGELFF

v_gene: TRBV7-9
j_gene: TRBJ2-7
CDR3aa: CASSLGQSGAYEQYF

v_gene: TRBV10-3
j_gene: TRBJ2-7
CDR3aa: CAISETGYEQYF

v_gene: TRBV29-1
j_gene: TRBJ1-2
CDR3aa: CSVEDRGTGDRVYTF

v_gene: TRBV7-3
j_gene: TRBJ2-1
CDR3aa: CASRDPGTHNEQFF

v_gene: TRBV5-6
j_gene: TRBJ1-6
CDR3aa: CASSLTGTGDAISPLHF

v_gene: TRBV7-2
j_gene: TRBJ2-5
CDR3aa: CASSLAPQETQYF

v_gene: TRBV5-1
j_gene: TRBJ2-5
CDR3aa: CASQITSRGGETQYF

v_gene: TRBV18
j_gene: TRBJ2-7
CDR3aa: CASSSLGGTHEQYF

v_gene: TRBV6-1
j_gene: TRBJ2-2
CDR3aa: CASARTGNTGELFF

v_gene: TRBV5-6
j_gene: TRBJ1-5
CDR3aa: CASSSRGLEPQHF

v_gene: TRBV19
j_gene: TRBJ1-1
CDR3aa: CASSGRHRGNTEAFF

v_gene: TRBV6-5
j_gene: TRBJ1-1
CDR3aa: CASSSASLGTEAFF

v_gene: TRBV4-3
j_gene: TRBJ1-4
CDR3aa: CASSQGGPAEKLFF

v_gene: TRBV29-1
j_gene: TRBJ2-1
CDR3aa: CSVDDGLPGEQFF

v_gene: TRBV2
j_gene: TRBJ2-7
CDR3aa: CASSELRTGTYEQYF

v_gene: TRBV9
j_gene: TRBJ2-3
CDR3aa: CASSVGPSTRGADTQYF

v_gene: TRBV7-3
j_gene: TRBJ1-1
CDR3aa: CASSPQGSTEAFF

v_gene: TRBV4-1
j_gene: TRBJ2-1
CDR3aa: CASSHPASYNEQFF

v_gene: TRBV7-8
j_gene: TRBJ2-5
CDR3aa: CASSPVYVEQYF

v_gene: TRBV10-3
j_gene: TRBJ1-2
CDR3aa: CAANKGRGDYGYTF

v_gene: TRBV13
j_gene: TRBJ2-5
CDR3aa: CASSARGDLLETQYF

v_gene: TRBV5-4
j_gene: TRBJ2-5
CDR3aa: CASSLVGYKETQYF

v_gene: TRBV2
j_gene: TRBJ1-2
CDR3aa: CASRGRTAVYGYTF

v_gene: TRBV5-1
j_gene: TRBJ2-3
CDR3aa: CASSLRGLGTDTQYF

v_gene: TRBV13
j_gene: TRBJ1-2
CDR3aa: CASSLEGYGYTF

v_gene: TRBV7-8
j_gene: TRBJ2-7
CDR3aa: CASSLADSDGEQYF

v_gene: TRBV6-1
j_gene: TRBJ1-3
CDR3aa: CASSGGQGNTIYF

v_gene: TRBV7-6
j_gene: TRBJ2-7
CDR3aa: CASSRNSALSGEQYF

v_gene: TRBV14
j_gene: TRBJ2-2
CDR3aa: CASSLQGGTGELFF

v_gene: TRBV18
j_gene: TRBJ2-7
CDR3aa: CASSPNGAGYEQYF

v_gene: TRBV7-8
j_gene: TRBJ2-1
CDR3aa: CASRTTSREQFF

v_gene: TRBV7-9
j_gene: TRBJ2-3
CDR3aa: CASSDAAGITDTQYF

v_gene: TRBV4-2
j_gene: TRBJ2-3
CDR3aa: CASSQEASGGSDTQYF

v_gene: TRBV6-6
j_gene: TRBJ2-5
CDR3aa: CASTDPRRVEETQYF

v_gene: TRBV7-2
j_gene: TRBJ2-2
CDR3aa: CASSGLAGGIGELFF

v_gene: TRBV6-6
j_gene: TRBJ2-3
CDR3aa: CASSYSLGEGEDTQYF

v_gene: TRBV14
j_gene: TRBJ1-6
CDR3aa: CASRLSHNSPLHF

v_gene: TRBV27
j_gene: TRBJ1-2
CDR3aa: CASSVRPSNYGYTF

v_gene: TRBV7-3
j_gene: TRBJ1-1
CDR3aa: CASSRQGPNTEAFF

v_gene: TRBV18
j_gene: TRBJ2-1
CDR3aa: CASLGLAGNEQFF

v_gene: TRBV4-1
j_gene: TRBJ1-2
CDR3aa: CASSLGPGGYTF

v_gene: TRBV4-2
j_gene: TRBJ1-2
CDR3aa: CASSPQARANYGYTF